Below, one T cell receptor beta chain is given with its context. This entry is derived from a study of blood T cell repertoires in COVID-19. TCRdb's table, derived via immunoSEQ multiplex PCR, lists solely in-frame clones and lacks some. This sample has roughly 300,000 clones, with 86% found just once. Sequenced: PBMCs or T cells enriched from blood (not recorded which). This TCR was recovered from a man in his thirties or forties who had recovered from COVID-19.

For the CDR3, the DNA is TGTGCCAGTAGTATCGGGACAGCCTCCTACAATGAGCAGTTCTTC. It yields the protein CASSIGTASYNEQFF. V and J are TRBV19 and TRBJ2-1; 7 bases match TRBD1. V dropped 3 bases and J dropped 0; count of bases not matched to a gene: 2. Looked up from germline, CDR1 is LNHDA and CDR2 is SQIVND (reference sequence). The CDR3 extends over 15 amino acids.